The present entry profiles one TCR beta chain with its context. After removal of 5 bases from V and 7 bases from J, the junction contained 4 bases not matched to a gene. This CDR3 region has 12 residues. Germline-derived CDR1 and CDR2 are MDHEN and SYDVKM. The record originates from a study of blood T cell repertoires in COVID-19. Sequencing was performed with immunoSEQ multiplex PCR; in TCRdb, only in-frame clones are kept and a portion is missing. Altogether roughly 290,000 clones are present, approximately 89% being singletons, with the ten largest covering approximately 12%. The TCR comes from a woman aged 55 to 70 with acute or convalescent COVID-19. The sample comprised peripheral blood. The V and J genes are TRBV28 and TRBJ1-2, with TRBD1 matching 7 bases. The CDR3 DNA is TGTGCCAGCAGTATTAACAGGGGTGGCTACACCTTC. It encodes CASSINRGGYTF.